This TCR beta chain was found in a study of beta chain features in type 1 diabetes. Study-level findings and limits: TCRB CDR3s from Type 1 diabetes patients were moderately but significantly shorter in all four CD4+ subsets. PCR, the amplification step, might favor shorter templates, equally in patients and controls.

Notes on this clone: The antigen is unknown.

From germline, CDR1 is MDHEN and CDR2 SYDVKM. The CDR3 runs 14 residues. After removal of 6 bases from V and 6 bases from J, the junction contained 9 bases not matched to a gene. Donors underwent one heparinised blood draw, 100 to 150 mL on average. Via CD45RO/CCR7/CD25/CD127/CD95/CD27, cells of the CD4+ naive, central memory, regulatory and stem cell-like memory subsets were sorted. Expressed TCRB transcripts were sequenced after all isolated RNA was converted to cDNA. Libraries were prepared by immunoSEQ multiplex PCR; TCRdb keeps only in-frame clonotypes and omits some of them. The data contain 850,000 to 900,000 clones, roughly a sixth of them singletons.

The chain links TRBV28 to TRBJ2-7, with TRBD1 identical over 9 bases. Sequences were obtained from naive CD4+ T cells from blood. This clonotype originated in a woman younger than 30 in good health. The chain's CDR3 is CASRSTGGIFEQYF. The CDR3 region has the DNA TGTGCCAGCAGATCCACAGGGGGCATTTTCGAGCAGTACTTC.